These T cell receptor beta chains were read from a single sample in a study of blood T cell repertoires in COVID-19. Data came from immunoSEQ multiplex PCR; TCRdb stores just in-frame clones and leaves some out. Of about 150,000 clones in the sample, over 65% were seen once. The specimen sequenced was peripheral blood. The receptors shown here come from a human donor in a cohort sampled during active COVID-19. The CDR3 runs from the conserved cysteine through the conserved F or W. The D gene is left open where the match is weak. Only part of the rows carry a size: once, few, many, or a class if the clone is expanded.

D gene: NA
V gene: TRBV27
clone size: NA
J gene: TRBJ2-3
CDR3 protein: CASRRGGDTQYF
CDR3 DNA: TGTGCCAGCAGGAGAGGGGGAGATACGCAGTATTTT

D gene: TRBD1
V gene: TRBV6-1
clone size: NA
J gene: TRBJ2-7
CDR3 protein: CASSEARSGNRGGEQYF
CDR3 DNA: TGTGCCAGCAGTGAAGCACGTTCGGGGAACAGGGGTGGCGAGCAGTACTTC

D gene: TRBD1
V gene: TRBV3-1/TRBV3-2
clone size: NA
J gene: TRBJ1-2
CDR3 protein: CASSHGTGGHGYTF
CDR3 DNA: TGTGCCAGCAGCCACGGGACAGGGGGACATGGCTACACCTTC

D gene: TRBD1
V gene: TRBV28
clone size: once
J gene: TRBJ1-4
CDR3 protein: CASSRRGRHDEKLFF
CDR3 DNA: TGTGCCAGCAGCCGCAGGGGGCGACACGATGAAAAACTGTTTTTT

D gene: TRBD1
V gene: TRBV6-5
clone size: NA
J gene: TRBJ1-4
CDR3 protein: CASSTTGGSEKLFF
CDR3 DNA: TGTGCCAGCAGCACGACAGGGGGATCGGAAAAACTGTTTTTT

D gene: TRBD2
V gene: TRBV4-2
clone size: NA
J gene: TRBJ2-7
CDR3 protein: CASSQEGGEYNEQYF
CDR3 DNA: TGTGCCAGCAGCCAAGAGGGGGGGGAGTATAACGAGCAGTACTTC

D gene: TRBD1
V gene: TRBV30
clone size: few
J gene: TRBJ1-5
CDR3 protein: CAWSRTGNSNQPQHF
CDR3 DNA: TGTGCCTGGTCACGGACAGGTAATAGCAATCAGCCCCAGCATTTT

D gene: TRBD1
V gene: TRBV7-2
clone size: NA
J gene: TRBJ1-1
CDR3 protein: CASSSGTANTEAFF
CDR3 DNA: TGTGCCAGCAGCTCCGGGACAGCGAACACTGAAGCTTTCTTT

D gene: TRBD2
V gene: TRBV13
clone size: NA
J gene: TRBJ2-3
CDR3 protein: CASSARAGGSTDTQYF
CDR3 DNA: TGTGCCAGCAGCGCCAGAGCGGGGGGTAGCACAGATACGCAGTATTTT

D gene: TRBD2
V gene: TRBV28
clone size: NA
J gene: TRBJ2-7
CDR3 protein: CASGGASGGVEEQYF
CDR3 DNA: TGTGCCAGCGGTGGGGCTAGCGGGGGGGTGGAGGAGCAGTACTTC

D gene: TRBD1
V gene: TRBV3-1/TRBV3-2
clone size: NA
J gene: TRBJ1-2
CDR3 protein: CASSHRGPSNGYTF
CDR3 DNA: TGTGCCAGCAGCCACAGGGGGCCCTCGAATGGCTACACCTTC

D gene: TRBD1
V gene: TRBV19
clone size: NA
J gene: TRBJ2-7
CDR3 protein: CASSDQGQGLYEQYF
CDR3 DNA: TGTGCCAGTAGTGACCAGGGACAGGGCCTCTACGAGCAGTACTTC

D gene: TRBD1
V gene: TRBV7-8
clone size: NA
J gene: TRBJ2-7
CDR3 protein: CASGRDRDHEQYF
CDR3 DNA: TGTGCCAGCGGCCGGGACAGGGACCACGAGCAGTACTTC

D gene: NA
V gene: TRBV28
clone size: NA
J gene: TRBJ2-7
CDR3 protein: CASSSAGLSSYEQYF
CDR3 DNA: TGTGCCAGCAGCTCCGCGGGGCTTAGCTCCTACGAGCAGTACTTC

D gene: TRBD1
V gene: TRBV19
clone size: NA
J gene: TRBJ1-2
CDR3 protein: CASSPSTGGDYGYTF
CDR3 DNA: TGTGCCAGTAGCCCTTCGACAGGGGGGGACTATGGCTACACCTTC

D gene: NA
V gene: TRBV6-5
clone size: NA
J gene: TRBJ2-5
CDR3 protein: CASRLGQQETQYF
CDR3 DNA: TGTGCCAGCAGGCTAGGACAGCAAGAGACCCAGTACTTC

D gene: TRBD1
V gene: TRBV6-2/TRBV6-3
clone size: NA
J gene: TRBJ1-2
CDR3 protein: CASSYSGQGQDGYTF
CDR3 DNA: TGTGCCAGCAGTTACTCGGGACAGGGCCAAGATGGCTACACCTTC

D gene: NA
V gene: TRBV30
clone size: few
J gene: TRBJ2-5
CDR3 protein: CAWSVQLMGGATQYF
CDR3 DNA: TGTGCCTGGAGTGTACAATTAATGGGGGGGGCGACCCAGTACTTC

D gene: NA
V gene: TRBV19
clone size: NA
J gene: TRBJ1-2
CDR3 protein: CASSPSYVGYTF
CDR3 DNA: TGTGCCAGTAGTCCCAGTTATGTTGGCTACACCTTC

D gene: NA
V gene: TRBV27
clone size: few
J gene: TRBJ2-2
CDR3 protein: CASSLVRESGELFF
CDR3 DNA: TGTGCCAGCAGTTTGGTACGGGAGTCCGGGGAGCTGTTTTTT

D gene: NA
V gene: TRBV13
clone size: few
J gene: TRBJ1-2
CDR3 protein: CASSSQGSRAGDYGYTF
CDR3 DNA: TGTGCCAGCAGCTCGCAGGGTTCCAGAGCAGGAGACTATGGCTACACCTTC

D gene: NA
V gene: TRBV12-2
clone size: NA
J gene: TRBJ1-1
CDR3 protein: CASRLAAYRGSEAFF
CDR3 DNA: TGTGCAAGTCGCTTAGCCGCCTACCGGGGTTCTGAAGCTTTCTTT

D gene: NA
V gene: TRBV11-2
clone size: NA
J gene: TRBJ1-3
CDR3 protein: CASRRGAGNTIYF
CDR3 DNA: TGTGCCAGCAGACGGGGGGCAGGAAACACCATATATTTT

D gene: TRBD1
V gene: TRBV5-4
clone size: NA
J gene: TRBJ1-2
CDR3 protein: CASSPGGAYGYTF
CDR3 DNA: TGTGCCAGCAGCCCAGGGGGCGCATATGGCTACACCTTC

D gene: TRBD2
V gene: TRBV5-1
clone size: NA
J gene: TRBJ2-5
CDR3 protein: CASSVGLAGQETQYF
CDR3 DNA: TGCGCCAGCAGCGTGGGACTAGCGGGCCAAGAGACCCAGTACTTC

D gene: TRBD2
V gene: TRBV5-1
clone size: NA
J gene: TRBJ2-5
CDR3 protein: CASSLGGGDQETQYF
CDR3 DNA: TGCGCCAGCAGCTTGGGCGGGGGAGACCAAGAGACCCAGTACTTC

D gene: NA
V gene: TRBV4-1
clone size: NA
J gene: TRBJ1-5
CDR3 protein: CASSQEGQFHQPQHF
CDR3 DNA: TGCGCCAGCAGCCAAGAGGGCCAATTCCATCAGCCCCAGCATTTT

D gene: TRBD2
V gene: TRBV2
clone size: NA
J gene: TRBJ2-3
CDR3 protein: CASRLAGGGGADTQYF
CDR3 DNA: TGTGCCAGCCGACTAGCGGGAGGGGGGGGCGCAGATACGCAGTATTTT

D gene: NA
V gene: TRBV2
clone size: NA
J gene: TRBJ2-4
CDR3 protein: CASRTDVAKNIQYF
CDR3 DNA: TGTGCCAGCAGGACAGATGTAGCCAAAAACATTCAGTACTTC

D gene: TRBD2
V gene: TRBV14
clone size: NA
J gene: TRBJ2-1
CDR3 protein: CASSHLAGPSNEQFF
CDR3 DNA: TGTGCCAGCAGCCATCTAGCGGGACCAAGCAATGAGCAGTTCTTC

D gene: TRBD1
V gene: TRBV6-6
clone size: once
J gene: TRBJ2-7
CDR3 protein: CASSYSGQGTYEQYF
CDR3 DNA: TGTGCCAGCAGTTACTCGGGACAGGGGACCTACGAGCAGTACTTC

D gene: TRBD2
V gene: TRBV24-1
clone size: NA
J gene: TRBJ2-1
CDR3 protein: CATSDSGLAANEQFF
CDR3 DNA: TGTGCCACCAGTGATTCCGGACTAGCCGCGAATGAGCAGTTCTTC

D gene: NA
V gene: TRBV12-3/TRBV12-4
clone size: NA
J gene: TRBJ2-3
CDR3 protein: CASSLLGRDTQYF
CDR3 DNA: TGTGCCAGCAGTTTATTGGGCCGGGATACGCAGTATTTT

D gene: TRBD1
V gene: TRBV5-1
clone size: NA
J gene: TRBJ2-7
CDR3 protein: CASSRTGGHEQYF
CDR3 DNA: TGCGCCAGCAGCAGGACAGGGGGTCACGAGCAGTACTTC

D gene: TRBD2
V gene: TRBV3-1/TRBV3-2
clone size: NA
J gene: TRBJ2-3
CDR3 protein: CASSLYLLAGVGDTQYF
CDR3 DNA: TGTGCCAGCAGCCTCTATTTACTAGCGGGGGTTGGGGATACGCAGTATTTT

D gene: NA
V gene: TRBV3-1/TRBV3-2
clone size: NA
J gene: TRBJ1-2
CDR3 protein: CASSQARVYGYTF
CDR3 DNA: TGTGCCAGCAGCCAAGCGAGGGTCTATGGCTACACCTTC

D gene: TRBD1
V gene: TRBV5-1
clone size: NA
J gene: TRBJ1-1
CDR3 protein: CASSFDRGMNTEAFF
CDR3 DNA: TGCGCCAGCAGCTTCGACAGGGGCATGAACACTGAAGCTTTCTTT

D gene: TRBD1
V gene: TRBV4-2
clone size: NA
J gene: TRBJ2-2
CDR3 protein: CASSQVGQGGTGELFF
CDR3 DNA: TGTGCCAGCAGCCAAGTAGGACAGGGCGGCACCGGGGAGCTGTTTTTT

D gene: NA
V gene: TRBV7-3
clone size: NA
J gene: TRBJ1-1
CDR3 protein: CASSLGGSNTEAFF
CDR3 DNA: TGTGCCAGCAGCTTAGGCGGTTCGAACACTGAAGCTTTCTTT

D gene: NA
V gene: TRBV5-1
clone size: NA
J gene: TRBJ2-5
CDR3 protein: CASSYEETQYF
CDR3 DNA: TGCGCCAGCAGCTACGAGGAGACCCAGTACTTC

D gene: TRBD2
V gene: TRBV29-1
clone size: NA
J gene: TRBJ2-3
CDR3 protein: CSVGLAGFTDTQYF
CDR3 DNA: TGCAGCGTTGGCCTAGCGGGCTTCACAGATACGCAGTATTTT

D gene: TRBD2
V gene: TRBV5-1
clone size: NA
J gene: TRBJ2-2
CDR3 protein: CASALSGLNTGELFF
CDR3 DNA: TGCGCCAGCGCACTTAGCGGGCTGAACACCGGGGAGCTGTTTTTT